This TCR beta chain was recorded in a study of human T cells and chemical hapten exposure. Study-level background: Patients, largely female, had alopecia areata, totalis or universalis.

Time point in this sample: patch test 1, 2 weeks after DPC sensitization. This sample's treatment: therapeutic diphenylcyclopropenone sensitization with weekly scalp DPC. The study's library attached unique molecular identifiers to single cDNA molecules. TCRdb reprocessed the RACE reads via MiXCR and lists one record per CDR3 protein. The table records 340,000 or so distinct CDR3 sequences, roughly 6.9% of them present only once. Germline values: CDR1 MNHEY, CDR2 SVGAGI. The V end was cut by 2 bases, the J end by 0 bases, with 10 bases between. There are 15 residues in the CDR3. This chain connects TRBV6-5 to TRBJ1-1; D might be TRBD1 (6 bases). The sequenced sample was whole blood, obtained in connection with sensitization to the hapten diphenylcyclopropenone (DPC). The receptor's source is a woman between 18 and 30 years old with alopecia areata. Some clones in this sample may be carry-over from other donors' samples. CDR3 sequence: CASSYVGAVNTEAFF. The CDR3 DNA is TGTGCCAGCAGTTACGTGGGGGCCGTGAACACTGAAGCTTTCTTT.